This TCR beta chain was captured by sequencing in a study of early T cells in non-severe SARS-CoV-2 infection (dated by TCRdb to 2020 to 2022). Regarding the complete study: Because TCR sequencing was done on bulk RNA from unsorted whole blood, the alpha and beta chains could not be paired. The paper as a whole reports these results and caveats: VDJdb matching was skewed toward anti-spike CD8 responses, so virus-specific expansions were likely underestimated and private and CD4 specificities were missed.

A case-control design nested within a healthcare worker cohort in London, UK, was used, with weekly nasopharyngeal swab PCR tests and blood sampling performed. Healthcare workers were recruited during the week of the UK lockdown, between 23 and 31 March 2020, and followed weekly for up to roughly 15 weeks. Library creation used 5' RACE. The sample was run on a NextSeq 500. To correct for sequencing error and PCR bias, the TCR library protocol tagged individual cDNA molecules with unique molecular identifiers. Both TCR alpha and beta chains were sequenced, and tight co-correlation was observed between alpha and beta sequence abundances in each sample. In the paper's pipeline: Decombinator V4 was used to annotate the V gene, J gene and CDR3 of the TCR sequences. Expanded TCRs were defined as changing significantly between any two time points under a Poisson model with p below 0.0001. TCR abundances were normalised to the total number of TCRs sequenced per sample and were expressed as counts per million. VDJdb, accessed on 1 November 2021, was searched for TCRs annotated for CMV, EBV and SARS-CoV-2, and TCRs annotated for more than one antigen were excluded. In-frame beta chains were kept once TCRdb had trimmed the public reads at Q25 with fastp and called clones with MiXCR. Each record represents a unique CDR3 protein, reported with the most common genes and DNA among its rows. These V and J calls derive from TCRdb rather than the authors' analysis. The table for this sample lists some 39,000 distinct CDR3 sequences; almost 7.5% of them were counted only once. In total, the top ten clones hold 7% to 10% of the sample.

This clonotype was recorded many times. Its antigen is unknown. No base qualities exist here, and no much larger clone lies one base off it. The source is an adult who was a healthcare worker with PCR-confirmed SARS-CoV-2 infection or an uninfected control (not recorded which). Sequencing input: whole blood.

The DNA sequence is as follows: TGTGCCAGCAGCTTAGCGCTAAGGGGCGATGCTTTCTTT. This codes for CASSLALRGDAFF. In this chain, TRBV7-2 is recombined with TRBJ1-1; matching of 5 bases hints at TRBD1 as the D gene. Reading the germline V gene gives CDR1 SGHTA and CDR2 FQGNSA. V is shortened by 0 bases, J by 11 bases, and the region joining them spans 13 bases. The cysteine opens and the phenylalanine closes a CDR3 of 13 amino acids. Just the 39-base CDR3 DNA is kept, in frame starting at base 1.